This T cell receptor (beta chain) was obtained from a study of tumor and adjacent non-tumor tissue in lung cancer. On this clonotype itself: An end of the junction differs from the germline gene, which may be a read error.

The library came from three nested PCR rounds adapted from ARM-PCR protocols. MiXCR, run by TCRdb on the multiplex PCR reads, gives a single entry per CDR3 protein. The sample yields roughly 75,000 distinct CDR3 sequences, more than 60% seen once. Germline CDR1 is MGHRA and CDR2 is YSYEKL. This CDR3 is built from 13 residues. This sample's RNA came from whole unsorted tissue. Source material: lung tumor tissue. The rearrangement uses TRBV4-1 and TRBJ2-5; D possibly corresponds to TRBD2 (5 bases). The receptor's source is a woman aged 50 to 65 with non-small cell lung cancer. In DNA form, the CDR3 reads TGCACCAGCAGACCCCTAGGACGGGAATCCCAGTACTTC. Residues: CTSRPLGRESQYF.